The 29 T cell receptor beta chains below all came from one sample that was sequenced in a study of Ad26.COV2.S vaccination and SARS-CoV-2 variants. Treatment of the sample: about 20 received Ad26.COV2.S at low or high dose, single or two shots; 5 received placebo; per-sample allocation not given. Following the first vaccine or placebo injection, samples were taken on day 63. Method: immunoSEQ multiplex PCR; TCRdb's copy keeps in-frame clones and lacks some. Among a few hundred thousand clones, more than 80% were seen once, and the ten largest hold 12%. The input for sequencing was peripheral blood, taken in a trial of Ad26.COV2.S vaccine versus placebo. These receptors were obtained from a person aged 18 to 65 who received the Ad26.COV2.S COVID-19 vaccine or a placebo.

V and J are TRBV4-3 and TRBJ1-3; TRBD1 is a possible D gene (5 bases). Germline lookup yields CDR1 LGHNA and CDR2 YSLEER. This CDR3 is built from 16 residues. V lost 1 base, J lost 0 bases, and 10 bases lay in between. CDR3 loop: CASSQGGLTSGNTIYF. In DNA, the CDR3 is TGCGCCAGCAGCCAAGGGGGGTTGACCTCTGGAAACACCATATATTTT.

The chain is built from TRBV6-1 and TRBJ2-7; D perhaps matches TRBD2 (5 bases). Germline CDR1 reads MNHNS; CDR2 reads SASEGT. Between the trimmed V and J ends, which lost 2 bases and 3 bases, there was a span of 11 bases. This CDR3 region has 14 residues. Here the CDR3 reads CASSEINTSYEQYF. CDR3 bases: TGTGCCAGCAGTGAAATAAACACTAGCTACGAGCAGTACTTC.

V and J are TRBV7-9 and TRBJ1-2; D gene unclear. Germline loops: CDR1 SEHNR, CDR2 FQNEAQ (reference sequence). The V and J ends lost 0 bases and 7 bases respectively, with 12 bases between them. There are 14 residues in the CDR3. The CDR3 loop reads CASSLAIGSGGYTF. The CDR3 coding sequence is TGTGCCAGCAGCTTAGCGATCGGGTCGGGTGGCTACACCTTC.

This chain links TRBV18 with TRBJ1-1, with D possibly matching TRBD1 (5 bases). Germline V CDR1 and CDR2: KGHSH, LQKENI. The CDR3 runs 14 residues. The V end lost 0 bases, the J end lost 5 bases, and 10 bases lay between the germline ends. CDR3 in amino acids: CASSPPGPPTEAFF. CDR3 bases: TGTGCCAGCTCACCACCGGGACCCCCGACTGAAGCTTTCTTT.

The sample holds one count of this clone. The chain is built from TRBV3-1 (or the pseudogene TRBV3-2) and TRBJ2-1; 16 bases match TRBD2. The CDR3 consists of 22 residues. The V gene end was trimmed by 3 bases and the J gene end by 0 bases; junction bases not matched to a gene: 14. CDR1 LGHDT and CDR2 YNNKEL come from the germline V gene (reference sequence). This CDR3 is CASSHGGTSGRGYKSSYNEQFF. The CDR3 nucleotides read TGTGCCAGCAGCCACGGAGGGACTAGCGGGAGGGGCTATAAGAGCTCCTACAATGAGCAGTTCTTC.

The chain is built from TRBV28 and TRBJ2-1; 8 nucleotides line up with TRBD2. The CDR3 spans 14 residues. V dropped 3 bases and J dropped 7; count of bases not matched to a gene: 5. From germline, CDR1 is MDHEN and CDR2 SYDVKM. CDR3 bases: TGTGCCAGCAGTTTCCTGCCGGGAGGGAATGAGCAGTTCTTC. Translating gives CASSFLPGGNEQFF.

The rearrangement joins TRBV6-5 to TRBJ2-7, with 10 bases lining up with TRBD1. The germline V gene has CDR1 MNHEY and CDR2 SVGAGI. J gave up 2 bases and V 6 bases, and 7 bases lay outside the gene matches. CDR3 size: 15 residues. The CDR3 region has the DNA TGTGCCAGCAGAACAGGACAGGGGGTACCCTACGAGCAGTACTTC. Translation gives CASRTGQGVPYEQYF.

V is TRBV18 and J is TRBJ2-5, with D uncertain. V was cut by 1 base and J by 0 bases, with 6 bases left in between. This CDR3 has 14 residues. Germline V CDR1 and CDR2: KGHSH, LQKENI. The CDR3 sequence is CASSPQGNQETQYF. Here the CDR3 DNA reads TGTGCCAGCTCACCACAGGGAAACCAAGAGACCCAGTACTTC.

The chain is built from TRBV7-8 and TRBJ1-1; D unclear. This CDR3 is built from 13 residues. Trimming took 1 base from V and 1 from J, leaving 4 bases between them. Germline CDR1 is SGHVS and CDR2 is FQNEAQ. CDR3 region: CASSLDPNTEAFF. The CDR3 coding sequence is TGTGCCAGCAGCTTAGATCCGAACACTGAAGCTTTCTTT.

The chain is built from TRBV27 and TRBJ2-7; D gene unclear. CDR1 is MNHEY and CDR2 is SMNVEV in the germline V gene (reference sequence). The CDR3 is 16 amino acids. The germline V and J ends were trimmed by 4 bases and 1 base, with 17 bases remaining between them. The CDR3 sequence is CASSSNNPPRSYEQYF. In nucleotides, the CDR3 is TGTGCCAGCAGTTCCAACAACCCCCCTCGGTCCTACGAGCAGTACTTC.

The chain has TRBV7-8 and TRBJ2-5; D is unclear. V shed 5 bases and J shed 1 base, with 14 bases lying between them. The V gene's germline CDR1 is SGHVS and CDR2 FQNEAQ. This CDR3 has 15 amino acids. CDR3 DNA sequence: TGTGCCAGCAGCCGACCCGCTATACCCCAAGAGACCCAGTACTTC. Residues: CASSRPAIPQETQYF.

CDR3 residues: CASRGGNTEAFF. CDR3 bases: TGTGCCAGCAGAGGGGGAAACACTGAAGCTTTCTTT. The rearrangement uses TRBV28 and TRBJ1-1, with a possible D match to TRBD1 (6 bases). The CDR3 loop spans 12 amino acids. Germline V gives CDR1 MDHEN, CDR2 SYDVKM. Trimming stripped 6 bases from V and 2 bases from J, with 7 bases between.

This sequence joins TRBV7-2 and TRBJ2-7; unclear D gene. Trimming took off 3 bases at V and 3 bases at J, with 9 bases between the two ends. Germline assignment: CDR1 SGHTA and CDR2 FQGNSA. The CDR3 runs to 13 residues. CDR3 bases: TGTGCCAGCAGCTTTGGGGTGTACTACGAGCAGTACTTC. It yields the protein CASSFGVYYEQYF.

The rearrangement links TRBV14 to TRBJ2-7; TRBD1 might be the D (6 bases). Germline CDR1 is SGHDN and CDR2 is FVKESK. The CDR3 is made up of 14 amino acids. Deletions cut 2 bases from V and 12 bases from J, with 20 bases between. The CDR3 sequence: CASSQLPLTGHLYF. The CDR3 region has the DNA TGTGCCAGCAGCCAATTGCCCCTAACGGGACACCTGTACTTC. The full variable domain, its missing parts supplied by reference TRBV14 and TRBJ2-7, is EAGVTQFPSHSVIEKGQTVTLRCDPISGHDNLYWYRRVMGKEIKFLLHFVKESKQDESGMPNNRFLAERTGGTYSTLKVQPAELEDSGVYFCASSQLPLTGHLYFGPGTRLTVT.

The rearrangement uses TRBV7-8 and TRBJ2-2; D is undetermined. CDR3 size: 16 residues. Germline V gene sequence: CDR1 SGHVS, CDR2 FQNEAQ. Trimming took off 1 base at V and 0 bases at J, with 9 bases between the two ends. CDR3 protein: CASSLGGRPNTGELFF. Here the CDR3 DNA reads TGTGCCAGCAGCTTAGGAGGCAGACCGAACACCGGGGAGCTGTTTTTT.

This clone appeared a few times. The chain couples TRBV19 to TRBJ1-5, with D hard to call. The germline V gene encodes CDR1 LNHDA and CDR2 SQIVND (reference sequence). The CDR3 totals 15 residues. V shed 1 base and J shed 0 bases, with 7 bases lying between them. CDR3 bases: TGTGCCAGTAGTATAGGAGGCAATAGCAATCAGCCCCAGCATTTT. Amino acids: CASSIGGNSNQPQHF.

This clone has just one count. The CDR3 is CASSFSSGRRNTGELFF. The DNA for the CDR3 is TGTGCCAGCAGCTTCTCTAGCGGAAGAAGGAACACCGGGGAGCTGTTTTTT. V is TRBV5-8 and J is TRBJ2-2; 7 nucleotides agree with TRBD2. CDR3 length: 17 residues. Germline CDR1 and CDR2: SGHTS and YDEGEE. J was trimmed by 1 base and V by 2 bases; bases with no gene match: 8.

The rearrangement joins TRBV7-9 to TRBJ2-6; 7 positions match TRBD1. Trimming removed 5 bases from V and 2 bases from J; junction bases left unmatched: 6. This CDR3 region has 16 residues. Germline CDR1 is SEHNR and CDR2 is FQNEAQ (reference sequence). CDR3 sequence reads: CASSTPTGTGANVLTF. CDR3 bases: TGTGCCAGCAGCACTCCGACAGGGACTGGGGCCAACGTCCTGACTTTC. Supplemented by reference TRBV7-9 and TRBJ2-6, the full variable domain reads DTGVSQNPRHKITKRGQNVTFRCDPISEHNRLYWYRQTLGQGPEFLTYFQNEAQLEKSRLLSDRFSAERPKGSFSTLEIQRTEQGDSAMYLCASSTPTGTGANVLTFGAGSRLTVL.

The genes are TRBV30 and TRBJ2-7, with a weak D call TRBD1 (5 bases). The CDR3 extends over 14 amino acids. V lost 2 bases, J lost 3 bases, and 14 bases lay in between. CDR1 is GTSNPN, CDR2 SVGIG, per germline (reference sequence). The CDR3 nucleotides are TGTGCCTGGAGTCAGGGCAGGGCGAGCTACGAGCAGTACTTC. This codes for CAWSQGRASYEQYF. The full variable domain, its missing parts supplied by reference TRBV30 and TRBJ2-7, is SQTIHQWPATLVQPVGSPLSLECTVEGTSNPNLYWYRQAAGRGLQLLFYSVGIGQISSEVPQNLSASRPQDRQFILSSKKLLLSDSGFYLCAWSQGRASYEQYFGPGTRLTVT.

The genes are TRBV28 and TRBJ2-7; possibly TRBD1 for D (5 bases). CDR1 and CDR2 from the germline V gene are MDHEN and SYDVKM. Between the trimmed V and J ends, which lost 2 bases and 0 bases, there was a span of 20 bases. The CDR3 length is 18 residues. The CDR3 reads CASSLRGRTGPNSYEQYF. Written as DNA, the CDR3 is TGTGCCAGCAGTTTAAGGGGCAGAACTGGGCCCAACTCCTACGAGCAGTACTTC.

This clone appeared once. The chain carries TRBV5-1 and TRBJ2-7; D may match TRBD1 or TRBD2 (5 bases each). With 4 bases removed from V and 0 bases from J, the gap between germline ends came to 17 bases. CDR1 is SGHRS, CDR2 YFSETQ, per germline. This CDR3 spans 16 amino acids. The CDR3 coding sequence is TGCGCCAGCAGCGGAAAAGGGGATCGGGACTCCTACGAGCAGTACTTC. Its protein is CASSGKGDRDSYEQYF.

The chain joins TRBV7-2 to TRBJ2-5; D may be TRBD1 (5 bases). Germline CDR1 is SGHTA and CDR2 is FQGNSA. V lost 1 base and J 5 bases, leaving 14 bases between the germline ends. The CDR3 is made up of 15 amino acids. The chain's CDR3 is CASSLDAGPYETQYF. Written as DNA, the CDR3 is TGTGCCAGCAGCTTAGATGCAGGGCCTTATGAGACCCAGTACTTC. Based on the CDR3 plus reference TRBV7-2 and TRBJ2-5, the full variable domain is GAGVSQSPSNKVTEKGKDVELRCDPISGHTALYWYRQSLGQGLEFLIYFQGNSAPDKSGLPSDRFSAERTGGSVSTLTIQRTQQEDSAVYLCASSLDAGPYETQYFGPGTRLLVL.

The V gene is TRBV5-1, the J gene TRBJ2-5; 7 nucleotides align to TRBD2. Per the germline V gene, CDR1 is SGHRS and CDR2 is YFSETQ. J gave up 3 bases and V 0 bases, and 11 bases lay outside the gene matches. This CDR3 is built from 17 residues. In DNA, the CDR3 is TGCGCCAGCAGCTTGGATGGGTTTCTAGCGGCAGAAGAGACCCAGTACTTC. Encoded protein: CASSLDGFLAAEETQYF.

The V and J genes are TRBV7-6 and TRBJ1-6; D uncertain. From germline, CDR1 is SGHVS and CDR2 FNYEAQ. The CDR3 loop spans 15 amino acids. V shed 6 bases and J shed 0 bases, with 9 bases lying between them. CDR3 in amino acids: CASSRARSYNSPLHF. DNA for the CDR3: TGTGCCAGCAGTCGAGCGCGCTCCTATAATTCACCCCTCCACTTT.

This clone was recorded only once. The rearrangement uses TRBV5-8 and TRBJ2-5; 7 bases map to TRBD2. CDR1 and CDR2 from the germline V gene are SGHTS and YDEGEE. The CDR3 spans 14 residues. V dropped 4 bases and J dropped 5; count of bases not matched to a gene: 8. CDR3 region: CASSPAGGSETQYF. The DNA for the CDR3 is TGTGCCAGCAGCCCGGCGGGCGGGAGTGAGACCCAGTACTTC.

V gene TRBV5-1 combines with J gene TRBJ2-6; tentative D call: TRBD1 (6 bases). V was cut by 1 base and J by 1 base, with 15 bases left in between. The germline gives CDR1 SGHRS, CDR2 YFSETQ. This CDR3 has 18 residues. The CDR3 region has the DNA TGCGCCAGCAGCTTGATCAGAGGACAGAAGTCTGGGGCCAACGTCCTGACTTTC. It yields the protein CASSLIRGQKSGANVLTF.

The sample holds one count of this clone. The rearrangement links TRBV2 to TRBJ1-1; D remains ambiguous. Trimming pared 6 bases from V and 4 bases from J, leaving 9 bases between. This CDR3 region has 12 residues. Germline V CDR1 and CDR2: SNHLY, FYNNEI. The CDR3 here is CASRTEGTEAFF. The CDR3 DNA is TGTGCCAGCAGGACCGAGGGCACTGAAGCTTTCTTT.

This chain joins TRBV7-8 and TRBJ2-1, with D perhaps TRBD2 (6 bases). Per germline, CDR1 SGHVS and CDR2 FQNEAQ. The CDR3 consists of 14 residues. CDR3 bases: TGTGCTACTACTTACTCGGGAGTAGGGAATGAGCAGTTCTTC. Translation gives CATTYSGVGNEQFF.

The chain employs TRBV4-3 and TRBJ2-2; D not certain. Per germline, CDR1 LGHNA and CDR2 YSLEER. The CDR3 covers 14 residues. Trimming shortened V by 0 bases and J by 4 bases, and 6 bases separated the two germline ends. The CDR3 DNA sequence: TGCGCCAGCAGCCAAGAGGCCAGCACCGGGGAGCTGTTTTTT. This translates into CASSQEASTGELFF.